One and the same sample provided the 21 T cell receptor beta chains below, sequenced in a study of identical twins. TCRdb recomputed calls from the 5' RACE reads with MiXCR, one row per CDR3 protein. The table lists hundreds of thousands of distinct CDR3 sequences, 8.6% of them singletons, with around 0.98% in the top ten. This same sample was also taken into another study, of yellow fever vaccine responses in identical twins.

The sequencing sample was made of PBMCs. The receptors derive from a woman aged 18-35 years in good health.

This clonotype was picked up a small number of times. The rearrangement uses TRBV5-1 and TRBJ2-5, with TRBD2 matching 7 bases. This CDR3 is 14 amino acids long. V lost 4 bases and J lost 3; bases outside the gene matches: 6. The V gene's germline CDR1 is SGHRS and CDR2 YFSETQ. In nucleotides, the CDR3 is TGCGCCAGCAGCCTGACTAGCCTGGAAGAGACCCAGTACTTC. Translating gives CASSLTSLEETQYF. Drawing the rest from reference TRBV5-1 and TRBJ2-5, the complete variable domain is KAGVTQTPRYLIKTRGQQVTLSCSPISGHRSVSWYQQTPGQGLQFLFEYFSETQRNKGNFPGRFSGRQFSNSRSEMNVSTLELGDSALYLCASSLTSLEETQYFGPGTRLLVL.

This rearrangement joins TRBV28 to TRBJ1-4; D may be TRBD1 (5 bases). Per germline, CDR1 MDHEN and CDR2 SYDVKM. This CDR3 contains 17 residues. V lost 4 bases, J lost 0 bases, and 15 bases lay in between. This CDR3 reads CASSWPGRQTTNEKLFF. Written as DNA, the CDR3 is TGTGCCAGCAGTTGGCCCGGGAGACAGACAACTAATGAAAAACTGTTTTTT.

The sample holds many counts of this clonotype. This chain uses TRBV20-1 with TRBJ2-1, with a tentative D call TRBD1 (7 bases). CDR1 is DFQATT and CDR2 is SNEGSKA in the germline V gene (reference sequence). V was shortened by 6 bases and J by 4 bases, with 19 bases between the two germline ends. CDR3 length: 15 amino acids. The CDR3 loop is CSARGDGTLYNEQFF. CDR3 DNA: TGCAGTGCCAGGGGGGATGGGACACTGTACAATGAGCAGTTCTTC.

This clonotype appeared many times. The chain recombines TRBV7-9 with TRBJ2-3; no clear D gene. Germline V gene sequence: CDR1 SEHNR, CDR2 FQNEAQ (reference sequence). There are 13 residues in the CDR3. Between the trimmed V and J ends, which lost 5 bases and 1 base, there was a span of 7 bases. CDR3 amino acids: CASSLIGTDTQYF. CDR3 bases: TGTGCCAGCAGCCTGATAGGCACAGATACGCAGTATTTT.

V and J are TRBV6-6 and TRBJ1-4; no reliable D call. This CDR3 region has 11 residues. The V end was cut by 8 bases, the J end by 4 bases, with 5 bases between. Per germline, CDR1 MNHNY and CDR2 SVGAGI (reference sequence). This CDR3 reads CASEGNEKLFF. The CDR3, as DNA: TGTGCCAGCGAGGGTAATGAAAAACTGTTTTTT.

The CDR3 loop reads CSARDWLVGSYEQYF. The CDR3 nucleotides are TGCAGTGCTAGAGATTGGTTAGTTGGGTCCTACGAGCAGTACTTC. V and J are TRBV20-1 and TRBJ2-7; D is unresolved. The V end lost 0 bases, the J end lost 1 base, and 13 bases lay between the germline ends. Germline V gives CDR1 DFQATT, CDR2 SNEGSKA (reference sequence). The CDR3 loop spans 15 amino acids.

This chain uses TRBV24-1 with TRBJ2-1, with TRBD2 identical over 11 bases. The CDR3 extends over 18 amino acids. In germline, CDR1 is KGHDR, CDR2 SFDVKD. Trimming at V came to 3 bases and at J to 0 bases, leaving 6 bases not matched to a gene. CDR3 residues: CATSDNLAGGRSYNEQFF. As DNA, the CDR3 is TGTGCCACCAGTGATAATCTAGCGGGAGGTCGCTCCTACAATGAGCAGTTCTTC.

This clonotype occurred a few times. The V and J genes are TRBV20-1 and TRBJ2-1; 15 positions match TRBD2. Germline CDR1 is DFQATT and CDR2 is SNEGSKA (reference sequence). The CDR3 has 13 amino acids. J was trimmed by 15 bases and V by 5 bases; bases with no gene match: 8. CDR3 loop: CSAYGLAGGPRFF. DNA of the CDR3: TGCAGTGCTTACGGACTAGCGGGAGGGCCTCGGTTCTTC.

This clonotype came up many times. This chain links TRBV5-6 with TRBJ2-7; 7 bases agree with TRBD1. Per germline, CDR1 SGHDT and CDR2 YYEEEE. V was clipped by 0 bases and J by 5 bases; unmatched bases: 2. This CDR3 is 13 amino acids long. The CDR3 nucleotides read TGTGCCAGCAGCTTGGGACAGGGCCACGAGCAGTACTTC. Protein: CASSLGQGHEQYF.

This clonotype has ten or more counts. The chain recombines TRBV5-1 with TRBJ1-6; 9 nucleotides match TRBD1. Losses at the gene ends were 4 bases for V and 7 bases for J; bases not matched to a gene: 6. The CDR3 spans 15 residues. In germline, CDR1 is SGHRS, CDR2 YFSETQ. CDR3 DNA: TGCGCCAGCAGCCCCCGGACAGGGGCCAATTCACCCCTCCACTTT. It codes for CASSPRTGANSPLHF.

CDR3 nucleotides: TGTGCCAGCAGTTTTGGGCCGGGAGTCCTAGGGGCCTACGAGCAGTACTTC. Translating gives CASSFGPGVLGAYEQYF. The rearrangement links TRBV27 to TRBJ2-7; TRBD2 might be the D (6 bases). Germline V CDR1 and CDR2: MNHEY, SMNVEV (reference sequence). CDR3 length: 17 residues. V lost 3 bases and J lost 2, with 20 bases in between.

This clonotype was counted many times. V and J are TRBV6-1 and TRBJ2-5, with TRBD2 as a possible D gene (6 bases). There are 14 residues in the CDR3. V was trimmed by 5 bases and J by 1 base, leaving 11 bases between them. Germline V gene lookup returns CDR1 MNHNS and CDR2 SASEGT. In DNA, the CDR3 is TGTGCCAGCAGTACGACTAGAGGCCAAGAGACCCAGTACTTC. Its translation: CASSTTRGQETQYF.

The chain links TRBV6-5 to TRBJ2-1; D is possibly TRBD1 or TRBD2 (5 bases each). V was cut by 2 bases and J by 3 bases, with 5 bases left in between. The CDR3 sequence is 13 residues long. Germline V CDR1 and CDR2: MNHEY, SVGAGI. The CDR3 region has the DNA TGTGCCAGCAGTTACGGGGGCTACAATGAGCAGTTCTTC. This codes for CASSYGGYNEQFF.

The chain carries TRBV29-1 and TRBJ2-1, with D perhaps TRBD1 or TRBD2 (5 bases each). CDR3 length: 15 amino acids. Trimming removed 6 bases at V and 5 bases at J, with 20 bases between. The germline V gene encodes CDR1 SQVTM and CDR2 ANQGSEA. CDR3: CSVPPAGREDNEQFF. In nucleotides, the CDR3 is TGCAGCGTCCCCCCTGCGGGCAGGGAAGACAATGAGCAGTTCTTC.

The table lists this clonotype with many counts. The gene calls are TRBV5-5 and TRBJ2-1; D gene unclear. Looked up from germline, CDR1 is SGHKS and CDR2 is YYEKEE (reference sequence). Between the trimmed V and J ends, which lost 3 bases and 0 bases, there was a span of 7 bases. The CDR3 consists of 14 residues. CDR3 bases: TGTGCCAGCAGCTCCCGCCACTCCTACAATGAGCAGTTCTTC. Its protein product is CASSSRHSYNEQFF.

This clonotype was counted ten times or more. The J gene is TRBJ2-3, the V gene TRBV24-1; no clear D. This CDR3 is built from 13 residues. Germline V gene sequence: CDR1 KGHDR, CDR2 SFDVKD. Trimming took off 7 bases at V and 1 base at J, with 8 bases between the two ends. CDR3 nucleotide sequence: TGTGCCACCAGGGGAACAGGCACAGATACGCAGTATTTT. Translation gives CATRGTGTDTQYF.

In this sample, this clonotype turned up a few times. The chain combines TRBV2 with TRBJ2-1; D unresolved. CDR3 size: 11 residues. V lost 3 bases and J 8 bases, leaving 5 bases between the germline ends. The V gene's germline CDR1 is SNHLY and CDR2 FYNNEI. The CDR3 DNA reads TGTGCCAGCAGTGATGACGATGAGCAGTTCTTC. Protein product: CASSDDDEQFF.

This clonotype was detected only a few times. The gene calls are TRBV29-1 and TRBJ2-3, with 14 bases fitting TRBD2. The CDR3 loop spans 16 amino acids. CDR1 and CDR2 from the germline V gene are SQVTM and ANQGSEA. Losses at the gene ends were 6 bases for V and 0 bases for J; bases not matched to a gene: 5. The CDR3 DNA sequence: TGCAGCGTATCCGGGACTAGCGGGGGAAGCACAGATACGCAGTATTTT. This encodes CSVSGTSGGSTDTQYF.

The chain employs TRBV3-1 and TRBJ1-5, with a possible D match to TRBD1 (6 bases). Germline-derived CDR1 and CDR2 are LGHDT and YNNKEL (reference sequence). Trimming took off 0 bases at V and 0 bases at J, with 12 bases between the two ends. The CDR3 totals 17 residues. CDR3 sequence (DNA): TGTGCCAGCAGCCAAGAACGGACAGTATATAGCAATCAGCCCCAGCATTTT. Encoded protein: CASSQERTVYSNQPQHF.

A few counts support this clonotype. The chain employs TRBV9 and TRBJ2-3; D call uncertain. Trimming shortened V by 1 base and J by 5 bases, and 11 bases separated the two germline ends. The length of the CDR3 is 14 residues. In germline, CDR1 is SGDLS, CDR2 YYNGEE. The CDR3 here is CASSVIAMGDTQYF. As DNA, the CDR3 is TGTGCCAGCAGCGTAATAGCCATGGGAGATACGCAGTATTTT.

This clonotype was counted ten times or more. V usage is TRBV5-1 and J usage is TRBJ2-1; a weak D match, TRBD2 (6 bases). The CDR3 totals 14 residues. The ends were cut back, 1 base at V and 9 bases at J, with 14 bases in the middle. Germline lookup yields CDR1 SGHRS and CDR2 YFSETQ. CDR3 DNA: TGCGCCAGCAGCTTGACTACACGGGGGACTGAGCAGTTCTTC. As protein: CASSLTTRGTEQFF. Full variable domain (outside the CDR3, taken from reference TRBV5-1 and TRBJ2-1): KAGVTQTPRYLIKTRGQQVTLSCSPISGHRSVSWYQQTPGQGLQFLFEYFSETQRNKGNFPGRFSGRQFSNSRSEMNVSTLELGDSALYLCASSLTTRGTEQFFGPGTRLTVL.